These 5 T cell receptor beta chains were all obtained from the same sample, sequenced in a study of tumor-infiltrating lymphocytes in primary liver carcinoma (dated by TCRdb to 2016 to 2017). Total RNA and DNA were co-extracted without cell sorting from around 20-30 mg of bulk tissue using the AllPrep DNA/RNA mini kit. Sequencing instrument: Illumina HiSeq 2500. A constant-region primer and ProtoScript II reverse transcriptase were used to reverse-transcribe TCRbeta-specific cDNA from about 530 ng total RNA. TCRbeta libraries were built with three nested multiplex PCR rounds, a slightly modified ARM-PCR procedure. Each of the first two PCR rounds ran for roughly 9 cycles and used multiplex TRBV1-TRBV30 forward primers together with a Cbeta reverse primer. The public reads were reanalyzed by TCRdb: fastp trimming at Q25, MiXCR alignment, in-frame beta chains only. All rows with the same CDR3 protein become a single entry with the most common DNA and genes. In this sample the table shows approximately 120,000 distinct CDR3 sequences, 60% to 80% of which occur a single time. Clones ranked in the top ten supply approximately 8.9% of the sample.

Material for sequencing was liver tumor tissue from sampling region 3. The intended sense of this specimen's cell subset or site label: tumor region T3, left-lateral pole. The receptors stem from an older woman with primary liver carcinoma and hepatitis B virus infection.

Points on this clonotype: Germline and junction disagree at one end, which may indicate a read error. The V call is TRBV7-3, the J call TRBJ2-7; D call uncertain. The CDR3 is 13 residues long. CDR1 and CDR2 (germline): SGHTA, FQGTGA. Here the CDR3 DNA reads TGTGACAGCAGCTTAAATCGGGCTCGCGAGCAATACTTC. Its translation is CDSSLNRAREQYF.

A few counts support this clonotype. This chain uses TRBV29-1 with TRBJ1-1; no clear D gene. CDR3 size: 10 residues. Germline loops: CDR1 SQVTM, CDR2 ANQGSEA. The CDR3 sequence is CNGLNTEAFF. The CDR3 DNA reads as TGCAACGGACTTAACACTGAAGCTTTCTTT.

The rearrangement joins TRBV12-3 or TRBV12-4 to TRBJ1-5; D call uncertain. The V and J ends lost 8 bases and 4 bases respectively, with 9 bases between them. The CDR3 runs 12 residues. Here the CDR3 DNA reads TGTGCCAGCGGTGGGCCAAATCAGCCCCAGCATTTT. Translating gives CASGGPNQPQHF.

This clonotype appeared many times. This sequence joins TRBV5-8 and TRBJ2-6, with D perhaps TRBD1 or TRBD2 (5 bases each). The CDR3 consists of 15 residues. Trimming shortened V by 0 bases and J by 4 bases, and 8 bases separated the two germline ends. From germline, CDR1 is SGHTS and CDR2 YDEGEE. This CDR3 is CASSLGGTGANVLTF. CDR3 nucleotide sequence: TGTGCCAGCAGCTTGGGAGGGACCGGGGCCAACGTCCTGACTTTC.

This clonotype is a singleton in its sample. One base away lies a much larger clone, so this may be a sequencing read error. The V gene is TRBV6-5, the J gene TRBJ1-4; perhaps TRBD1 as D (5 bases). Trimming removed 1 base from V and 12 bases from J, with 21 bases in between. Germline assignment: CDR1 MNHEY and CDR2 SVGAGI. The CDR3 is 16 amino acids. Here the CDR3 reads CASSYLYSRADLQLFF. Written as DNA, the CDR3 is TGTGCCAGCAGTTACTTGTATTCCAGGGCGGATCTTCAACTGTTTTTT.